This note documents a single TCR beta chain sequence. The record originates from a study of memory CD4+ T cells and cytomegalovirus serostatus. Sequenced by immunoSEQ multiplex PCR; TCRdb stores in-frame clones only, minus some. The sample records 50,000 to 55,000 clones, roughly 78% being singletons. The sort gate was single viable CD3+CD4+CD8-CD45RO+ cells for memory CD4+ T cells. CDR1 is SGHVS and CDR2 is FQNEAQ in the germline V gene. The ends were cut back, 2 bases at V and 7 bases at J, with 3 bases in the middle. CDR3 length: 12 amino acids. Sequencing was carried out using memory CD4+ T cells from blood. The receptor comes from an adult in good health and CMV-seronegative. This chain uses TRBV7-8 with TRBJ1-6; D gene uncertain. CDR3: CASSLWNSPLHF. The CDR3 DNA reads as TGTGCCAGCAGCTTATGGAATTCACCCCTCCACTTT.